This entry lists 6 T cell receptor beta chains sequenced from one sample in a study of T cell responses to AZD1222 COVID-19 vaccine. TCRdb's copy holds only in-frame clones and misses some; the assay was immunoSEQ multiplex PCR. The sample has around 200,000 clones, approximately 93% seen once. This specimen was peripheral blood, taken on day 0 of AZD1222 vaccination. The receptors here all came from an adult in good health.

Only one count was recorded for this clone. The rearrangement uses TRBV14 and TRBJ2-1; D gene unclear. The CDR3 length is 16 residues. Trimming left V 0 bases short and J 7 bases short, with 16 bases between. Germline V gives CDR1 SGHDN, CDR2 FVKESK. CDR3 nucleotides: TGTGCCAGCAGCCAAGAAACCCTAGGATTTGAAAATGAGCAGTTCTTC. The encoded protein is CASSQETLGFENEQFF.

In its sample, this clone was seen a few times. V usage is TRBV7-6 and J usage is TRBJ1-4, with D unresolved. The ends were cut back, 2 bases at V and 8 bases at J, with 18 bases in the middle. Germline CDR1 is SGHVS and CDR2 is FNYEAQ. The CDR3 spans 16 residues. Here the CDR3 reads CASSLSAGMVGEKLFF. The DNA of the CDR3 is TGTGCCAGCAGCTTATCGGCGGGGATGGTAGGAGAAAAACTGTTTTTT.

V usage is TRBV7-9 and J usage is TRBJ2-2; D unresolved. The V end was cut by 2 bases, the J end by 3 bases, with 7 bases between. The CDR3 totals 14 residues. The germline gives CDR1 SEHNR, CDR2 FQNEAQ (reference sequence). The CDR3 is CASSLLGHTGELFF. CDR3 DNA sequence: TGTGCCAGCAGCTTATTGGGTCACACCGGGGAGCTGTTTTTT. The entire variable domain, with the rest obtained from reference TRBV7-9 and TRBJ2-2, is as follows: DTGVSQNPRHKITKRGQNVTFRCDPISEHNRLYWYRQTLGQGPEFLTYFQNEAQLEKSRLLSDRFSAERPKGSFSTLEIQRTEQGDSAMYLCASSLLGHTGELFFGEGSRLTVL.

As to this clone: Other DNA sequences from this sample encode an identical CDR3 as well. The chain combines TRBV5-4 with TRBJ1-2; no clear D gene. CDR3 length equals 11 residues. The germline V and J ends were trimmed by 2 bases and 2 bases, with 1 base remaining between them. Germline V gene lookup returns CDR1 SGHNT and CDR2 YYREEE (reference sequence). Here the CDR3 DNA reads TGTGCCAGCAGCTTAAACTATGGCTACACCTTC. It specifies CASSLNYGYTF.

Only a few counts were recorded for this clone. The gene calls are TRBV6-5 and TRBJ1-1; D is uncertain. Germline V lookup: CDR1 MNHEY, CDR2 SVGAGI. The CDR3 covers 14 residues. V gave up 4 bases and J gave up 1 base, with 10 bases separating them. CDR3 in amino acids: CASSSRTGNTEAFF. In DNA, the CDR3 is TGTGCCAGCAGTTCCCGTACCGGGAACACTGAAGCTTTCTTT.

The chain recombines TRBV6-5 with TRBJ2-3; possibly TRBD2 for D (6 bases). CDR1 and CDR2 (germline): MNHEY, SVGAGI. Trimming left V 7 bases short and J 2 bases short, with 16 bases between. The CDR3 runs 15 residues. CDR3 DNA sequence: TGTGCCAGCAAGGCGGGGCCCGGATACACAGATACGCAGTATTTT. Translation: CASKAGPGYTDTQYF.